A single TCR beta chain is shown here with its context. The data were obtained in a study of blood T cell repertoires in COVID-19. Study background: Sites in the United States, Italy and Spain provided acute and convalescent COVID-19 samples. T cells, B-cell-depleted T cells, or PBMCs supplied cDNA or gDNA.

In the authors' methods: Reference gene primer amplification yielded estimated nucleated cell counts. Here immunoSEQ multiplex PCR was the method, and the copy in TCRdb shows in-frame clones only, minus some. V and J calls and clone size are those listed in that table; D and trimming were worked out from the DNA. The sample consists of some 56,000 clones, around 82% of them appearing once. Trimming removed 1 base at V and 4 bases at J, with 21 bases between. Germline values: CDR1 MGHRA, CDR2 YSYEKL. This CDR3 region has 18 residues. The sample was peripheral blood. This sequence was found in a man aged 55-75 years with acute or convalescent COVID-19. The V and J genes are TRBV4-1 and TRBJ2-3; perhaps TRBD2 as D (6 bases). The CDR3 region is CASSQVEARPGGPDTQYF. The DNA of the CDR3 is TGCGCCAGCAGCCAAGTAGAGGCCCGGCCCGGGGGTCCAGATACGCAGTATTTT.